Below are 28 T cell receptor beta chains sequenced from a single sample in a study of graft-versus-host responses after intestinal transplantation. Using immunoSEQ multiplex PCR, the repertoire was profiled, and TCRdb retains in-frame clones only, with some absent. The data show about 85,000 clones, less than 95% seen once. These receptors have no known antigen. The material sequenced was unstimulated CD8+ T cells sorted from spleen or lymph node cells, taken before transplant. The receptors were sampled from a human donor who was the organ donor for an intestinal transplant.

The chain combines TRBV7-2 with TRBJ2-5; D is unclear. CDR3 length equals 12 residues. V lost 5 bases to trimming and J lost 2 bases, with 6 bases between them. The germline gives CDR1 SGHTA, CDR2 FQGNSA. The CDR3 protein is CASSHLQETQYF. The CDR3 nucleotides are TGTGCCAGCAGCCATCTTCAAGAGACCCAGTACTTC.

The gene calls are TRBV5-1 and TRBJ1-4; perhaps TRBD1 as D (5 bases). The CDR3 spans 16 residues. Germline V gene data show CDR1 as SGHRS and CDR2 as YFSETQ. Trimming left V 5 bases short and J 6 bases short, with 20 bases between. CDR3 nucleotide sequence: TGCGCCAGCAGGGGGGTGTGGAGAGGTACGCATGAAAAACTGTTTTTT. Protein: CASRGVWRGTHEKLFF.

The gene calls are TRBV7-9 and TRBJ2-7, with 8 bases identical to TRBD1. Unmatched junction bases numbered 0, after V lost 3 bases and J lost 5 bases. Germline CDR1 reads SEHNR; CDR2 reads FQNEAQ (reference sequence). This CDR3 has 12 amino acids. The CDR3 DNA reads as TGTGCCAGCAGCTTGGGACAGGACGAGCAGTACTTC. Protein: CASSLGQDEQYF.

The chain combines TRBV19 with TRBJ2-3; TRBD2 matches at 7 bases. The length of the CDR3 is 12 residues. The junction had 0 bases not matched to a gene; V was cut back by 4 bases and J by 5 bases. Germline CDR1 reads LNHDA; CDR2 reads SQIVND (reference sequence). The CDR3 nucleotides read TGTGCCAGTAGTACGGGGGGAGATACGCAGTATTTT. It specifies CASSTGGDTQYF.

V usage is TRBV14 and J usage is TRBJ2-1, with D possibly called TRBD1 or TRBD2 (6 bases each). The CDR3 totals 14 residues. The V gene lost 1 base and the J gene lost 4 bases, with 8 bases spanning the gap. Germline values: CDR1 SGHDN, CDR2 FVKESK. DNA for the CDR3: TGTGCCAGCAGCCAAGCGGGGGCGTACAATGAGCAGTTCTTC. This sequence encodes CASSQAGAYNEQFF.

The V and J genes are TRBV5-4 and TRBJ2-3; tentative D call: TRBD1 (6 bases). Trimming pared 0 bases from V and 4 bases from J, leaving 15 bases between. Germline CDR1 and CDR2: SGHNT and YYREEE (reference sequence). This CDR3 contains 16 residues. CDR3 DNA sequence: TGTGCCAGCAGCTTGGCACCAGGGGAAGGTTCAGATACGCAGTATTTT. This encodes CASSLAPGEGSDTQYF.

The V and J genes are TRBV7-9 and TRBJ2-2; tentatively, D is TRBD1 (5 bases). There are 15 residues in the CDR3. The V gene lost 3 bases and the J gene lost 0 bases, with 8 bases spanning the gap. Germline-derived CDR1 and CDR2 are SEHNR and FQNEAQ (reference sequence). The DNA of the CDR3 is TGTGCCAGCAGCTTTAGGGGCCCGAACACCGGGGAGCTGTTTTTT. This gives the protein CASSFRGPNTGELFF.

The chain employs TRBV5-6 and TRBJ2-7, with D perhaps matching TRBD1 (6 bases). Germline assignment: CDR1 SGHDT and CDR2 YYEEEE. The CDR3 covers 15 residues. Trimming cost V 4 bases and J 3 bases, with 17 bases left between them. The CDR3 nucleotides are TGTGCCAGCAGCCCCCCGGACAGCCTGCACTACGAGCAGTACTTC. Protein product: CASSPPDSLHYEQYF.

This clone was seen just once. The CDR3 sequence is CASSSYNEQFF. The CDR3 DNA follows: TGTGCCAGTAGTTCATACAATGAGCAGTTCTTC. The rearrangement joins TRBV19 to TRBJ2-1, with D hard to call. The CDR3 totals 11 residues. In germline, CDR1 is LNHDA, CDR2 SQIVND (reference sequence). Trimming stripped 5 bases from V and 4 bases from J, with 3 bases between.

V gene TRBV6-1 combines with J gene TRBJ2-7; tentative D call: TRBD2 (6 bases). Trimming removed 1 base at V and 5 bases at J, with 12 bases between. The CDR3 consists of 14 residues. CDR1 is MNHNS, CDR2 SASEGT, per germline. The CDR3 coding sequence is TGTGCCAGCAGTGAAGTGGGGGGATCCCACGAGCAGTACTTC. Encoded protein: CASSEVGGSHEQYF.

CDR3 sequence reads: CASRNLPVATNEKLFF. The CDR3 DNA follows: TGCGCCAGCAGGAACTTGCCAGTGGCAACTAATGAAAAACTGTTTTTT. This sequence joins TRBV4-1 and TRBJ1-4, with D hard to call. The CDR3 has 16 residues. The germline V gene has CDR1 MGHRA and CDR2 YSYEKL. Trimming left V 6 bases short and J 0 bases short, with 14 bases between.

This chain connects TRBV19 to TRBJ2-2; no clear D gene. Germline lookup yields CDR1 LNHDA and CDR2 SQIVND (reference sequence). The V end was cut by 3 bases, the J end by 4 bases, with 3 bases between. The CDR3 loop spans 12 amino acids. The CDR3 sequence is CASSMGTGELFF. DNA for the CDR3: TGTGCCAGTAGTATGGGCACCGGGGAGCTGTTTTTT.

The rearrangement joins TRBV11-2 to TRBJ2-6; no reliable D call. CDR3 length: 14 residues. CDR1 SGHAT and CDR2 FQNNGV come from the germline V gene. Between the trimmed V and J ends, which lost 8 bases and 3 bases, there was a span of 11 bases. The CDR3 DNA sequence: TGTGCCAGCCGCGCCGGGCTTGGGGCCAACGTCCTGACTTTC. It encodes CASRAGLGANVLTF.

CDR3 nucleotides: TGTGCCAGCAGCCCGGATGGATACTCAGTGGGGGAGCAGTACTTC. As protein: CASSPDGYSVGEQYF. V is TRBV5-4 and J is TRBJ2-7; D ambiguous. The CDR3 is made up of 15 amino acids. V dropped 4 bases and J dropped 7 bases, with 21 bases sitting between them. Germline CDR1 and CDR2: SGHNT and YYREEE (reference sequence).

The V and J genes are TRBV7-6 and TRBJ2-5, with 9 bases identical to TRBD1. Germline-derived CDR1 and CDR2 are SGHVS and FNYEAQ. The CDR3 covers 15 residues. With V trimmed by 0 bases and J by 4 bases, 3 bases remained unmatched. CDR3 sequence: CASSLADRGLETQYF. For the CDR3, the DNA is TGTGCCAGCAGCTTAGCGGACAGGGGCCTAGAGACCCAGTACTTC.

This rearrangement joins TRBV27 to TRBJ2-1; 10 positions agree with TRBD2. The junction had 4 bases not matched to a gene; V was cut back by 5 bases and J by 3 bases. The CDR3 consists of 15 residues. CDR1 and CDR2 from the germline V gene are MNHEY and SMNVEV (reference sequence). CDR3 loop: CASSISGGLYNEQFF. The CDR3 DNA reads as TGTGCCAGCAGTATTAGCGGGGGGCTCTACAATGAGCAGTTCTTC.

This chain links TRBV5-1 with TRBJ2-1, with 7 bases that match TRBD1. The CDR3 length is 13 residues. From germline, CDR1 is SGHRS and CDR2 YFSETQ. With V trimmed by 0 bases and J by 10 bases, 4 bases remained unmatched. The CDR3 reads CASSLDRGQEQFF. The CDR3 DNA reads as TGCGCCAGCAGCTTGGACAGGGGTCAGGAGCAGTTCTTC. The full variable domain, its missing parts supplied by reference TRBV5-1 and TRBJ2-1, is KAGVTQTPRYLIKTRGQQVTLSCSPISGHRSVSWYQQTPGQGLQFLFEYFSETQRNKGNFPGRFSGRQFSNSRSEMNVSTLELGDSALYLCASSLDRGQEQFFGPGTRLTVL.

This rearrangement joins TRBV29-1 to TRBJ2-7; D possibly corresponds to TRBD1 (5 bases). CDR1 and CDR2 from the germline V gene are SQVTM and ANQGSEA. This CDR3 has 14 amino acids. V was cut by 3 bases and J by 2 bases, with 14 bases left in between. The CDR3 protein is CSVDAQGETYEQYF. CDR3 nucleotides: TGCAGCGTTGACGCGCAGGGTGAGACCTACGAGCAGTACTTC.

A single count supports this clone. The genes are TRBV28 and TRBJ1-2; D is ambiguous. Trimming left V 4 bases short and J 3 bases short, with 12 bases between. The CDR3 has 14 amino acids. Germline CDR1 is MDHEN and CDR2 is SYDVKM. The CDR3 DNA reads TGTGCCAGCAGTTCCGACGGATCTGACTATGGCTACACCTTC. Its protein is CASSSDGSDYGYTF.

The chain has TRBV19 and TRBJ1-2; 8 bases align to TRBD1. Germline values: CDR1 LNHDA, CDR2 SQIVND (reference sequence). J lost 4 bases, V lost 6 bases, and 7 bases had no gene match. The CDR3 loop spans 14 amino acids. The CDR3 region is CASSPAGQVYGYTF. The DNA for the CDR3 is TGTGCCAGTAGCCCGGCGGGACAGGTCTATGGCTACACCTTC.

The DNA for the CDR3 is TGTGCCAGCAGTTACTCGTTGGCCCTCGATGGCTACACCTTC. It yields the protein CASSYSLALDGYTF. The chain carries TRBV6-6 and TRBJ1-2; no clear D. This CDR3 has 14 amino acids. Germline V lookup: CDR1 MNHNY, CDR2 SVGAGI (reference sequence). The germline V and J ends were trimmed by 0 bases and 6 bases, with 11 bases remaining between them.

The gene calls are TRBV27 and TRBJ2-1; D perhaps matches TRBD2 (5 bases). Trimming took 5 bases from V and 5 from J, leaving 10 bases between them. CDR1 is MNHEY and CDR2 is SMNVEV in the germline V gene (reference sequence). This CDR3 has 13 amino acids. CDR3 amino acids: CASSPLAHNEQFF. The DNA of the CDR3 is TGTGCCAGCAGTCCCCTAGCTCACAATGAGCAGTTCTTC.

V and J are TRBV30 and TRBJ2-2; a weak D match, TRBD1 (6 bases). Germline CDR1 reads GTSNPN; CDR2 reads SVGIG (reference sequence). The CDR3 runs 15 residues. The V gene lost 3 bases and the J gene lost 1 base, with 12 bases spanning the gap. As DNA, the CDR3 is TGTGCCTGGAGCGTCGGACAGCTGAACACCGGGGAGCTGTTTTTT. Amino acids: CAWSVGQLNTGELFF.

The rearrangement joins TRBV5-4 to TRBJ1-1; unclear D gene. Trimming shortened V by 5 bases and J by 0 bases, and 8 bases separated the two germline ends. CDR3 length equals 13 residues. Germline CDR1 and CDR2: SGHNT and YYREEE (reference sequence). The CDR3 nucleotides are TGTGCCAGCAGTGGACGGCTGAACACTGAAGCTTTCTTT. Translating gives CASSGRLNTEAFF. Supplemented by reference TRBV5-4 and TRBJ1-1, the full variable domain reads ETGVTQSPTHLIKTRGQQVTLRCSSQSGHNTVSWYQQALGQGPQFIFQYYREEENGRGNFPPRFSGLQFPNYSSELNVNALELDDSALYLCASSGRLNTEAFFGQGTRLTVV.

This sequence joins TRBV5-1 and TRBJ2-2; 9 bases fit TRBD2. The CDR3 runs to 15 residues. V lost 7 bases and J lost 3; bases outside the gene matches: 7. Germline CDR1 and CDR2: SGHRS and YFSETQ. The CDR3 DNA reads TGCGCCAGCCAAGCGGGGGGCGCCGACACCGGGGAGCTGTTTTTT. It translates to CASQAGGADTGELFF.

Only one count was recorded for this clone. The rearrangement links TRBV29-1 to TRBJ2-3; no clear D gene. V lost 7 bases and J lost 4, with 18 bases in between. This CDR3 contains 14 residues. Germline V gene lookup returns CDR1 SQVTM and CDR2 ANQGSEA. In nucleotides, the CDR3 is TGCAGCGACTCGGCCCCCACACCGGCAGATACGCAGTATTTT. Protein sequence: CSDSAPTPADTQYF.

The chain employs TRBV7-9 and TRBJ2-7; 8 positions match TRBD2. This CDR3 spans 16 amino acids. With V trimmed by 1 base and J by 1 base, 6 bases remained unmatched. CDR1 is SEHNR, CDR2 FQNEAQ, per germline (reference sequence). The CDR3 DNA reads TGTGCCAGCAGCTTAGGGTCTAGCGGGTATTCCTACGAGCAGTACTTC. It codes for CASSLGSSGYSYEQYF.

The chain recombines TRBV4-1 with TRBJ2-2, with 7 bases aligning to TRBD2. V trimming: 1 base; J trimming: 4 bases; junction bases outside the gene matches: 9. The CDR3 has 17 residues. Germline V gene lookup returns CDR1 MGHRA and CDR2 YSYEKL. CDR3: CASSQAPGGGPTGELFF. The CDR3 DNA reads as TGCGCCAGCAGCCAAGCGCCGGGGGGAGGGCCCACCGGGGAGCTGTTTTTT.